This TCR beta chain was documented in a study of T-cell memory formation after mild COVID-19. Overall study: TCR clusters showed largely donor specificity.

Via MiXCR, TCRdb re-called the 5' RACE reads, giving one row per CDR3 protein. The table has about 320,000 distinct CDR3 sequences, roughly an eighth seen once. This clonotype showed up just a few times. Antigen: not known. V gave up 2 bases and J gave up 8 bases, with 6 bases separating them. Germline values: CDR1 WNHNN, CDR2 SYGVQD (reference sequence). CDR3 length: 12 residues. Regarding the study as a whole: Nothing confirmed that second-wave clones peaking on day 37 were specific for SARS-CoV-2.

The receptor's source is a man between 18 and 35 years old who had mild COVID-19 (a few samples of this study predate the infection). Cell type and time point are not known. Sample: PBMCs or a T cell subset sorted from them (not recorded which). V gene TRBV10-1 combines with J gene TRBJ2-2; D unclear. CDR3 sequence: CASSEVVGELFF. As DNA, the CDR3 is TGCGCCAGCAGTGAGGTCGTTGGGGAGCTGTTTTTT.